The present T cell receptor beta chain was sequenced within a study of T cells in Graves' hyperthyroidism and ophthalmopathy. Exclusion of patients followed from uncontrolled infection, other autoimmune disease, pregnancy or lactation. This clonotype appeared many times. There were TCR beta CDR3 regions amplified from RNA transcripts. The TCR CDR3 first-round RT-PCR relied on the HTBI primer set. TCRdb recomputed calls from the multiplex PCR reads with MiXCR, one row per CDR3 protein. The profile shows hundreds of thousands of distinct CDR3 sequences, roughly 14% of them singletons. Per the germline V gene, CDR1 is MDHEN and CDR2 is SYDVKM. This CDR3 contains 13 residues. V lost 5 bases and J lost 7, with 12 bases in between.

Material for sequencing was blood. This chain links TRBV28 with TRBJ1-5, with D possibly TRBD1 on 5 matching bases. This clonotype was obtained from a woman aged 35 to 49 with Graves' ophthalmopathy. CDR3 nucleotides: TGTGCCAGCAGTACTTCAGGGAAACAGCCCCAGCATTTT. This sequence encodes CASSTSGKQPQHF.